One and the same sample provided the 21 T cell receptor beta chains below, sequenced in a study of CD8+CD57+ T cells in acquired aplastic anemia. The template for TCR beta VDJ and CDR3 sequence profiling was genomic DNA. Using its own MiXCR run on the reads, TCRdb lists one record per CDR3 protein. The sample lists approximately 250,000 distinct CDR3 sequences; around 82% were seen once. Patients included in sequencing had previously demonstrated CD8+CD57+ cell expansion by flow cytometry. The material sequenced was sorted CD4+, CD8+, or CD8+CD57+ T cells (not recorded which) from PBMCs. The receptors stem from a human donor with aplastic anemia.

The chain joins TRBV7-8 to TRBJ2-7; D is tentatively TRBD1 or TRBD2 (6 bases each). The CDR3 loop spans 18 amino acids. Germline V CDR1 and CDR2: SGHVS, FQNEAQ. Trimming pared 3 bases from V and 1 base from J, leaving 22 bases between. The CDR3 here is CASSFTRGGTSLSYEQYV. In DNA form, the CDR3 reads TGTGCCAGCAGCTTTACACGGGGCGGGACATCCCTTTCCTACGAGCAGTACGTC.

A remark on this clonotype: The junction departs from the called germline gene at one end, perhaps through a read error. The CDR3 DNA reads as TGTGCCAGCGGCGAAGGGGTCACAGATGGGTACACTTTC. Its protein is CASGEGVTDGYTF. The chain couples TRBV2 to TRBJ1-2; perhaps TRBD1 as D (5 bases). The CDR3 is made up of 13 amino acids. Germline CDR1 reads SNHLY; CDR2 reads FYNNEI.

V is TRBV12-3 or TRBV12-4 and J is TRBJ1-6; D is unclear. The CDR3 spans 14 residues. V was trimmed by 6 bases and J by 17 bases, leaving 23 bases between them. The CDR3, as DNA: TGTGCCAGCAGCTTGAGATCCTACAATGAGCCGTTCCACTTT. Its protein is CASSLRSYNEPFHF.

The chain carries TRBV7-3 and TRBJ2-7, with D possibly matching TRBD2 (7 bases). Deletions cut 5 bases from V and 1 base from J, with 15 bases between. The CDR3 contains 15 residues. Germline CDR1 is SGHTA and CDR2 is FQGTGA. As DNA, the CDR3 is TGTGCCAGCAGCGAGAGGGGAGGGGGATCCTACGAGCAGTACTTC. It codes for CASSERGGGSYEQYF.

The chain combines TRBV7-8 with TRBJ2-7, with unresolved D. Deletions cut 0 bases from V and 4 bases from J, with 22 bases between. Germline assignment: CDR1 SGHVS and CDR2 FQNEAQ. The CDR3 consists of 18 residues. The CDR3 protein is CASSLARGGATQYYEQYV. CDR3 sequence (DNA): TGTGCCAGCAGCTTAGCTCGAGGCGGCGCTACCCAGTATTACGAGCAGTACGTC.

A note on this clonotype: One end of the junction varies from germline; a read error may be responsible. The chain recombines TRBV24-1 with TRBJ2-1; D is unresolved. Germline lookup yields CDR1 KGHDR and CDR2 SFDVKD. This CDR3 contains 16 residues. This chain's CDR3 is CATSDPEPDGVNGQFF. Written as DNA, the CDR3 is TGTGCCACCAGTGATCCGGAGCCCGACGGTGTCAATGGGCAGTTCTTC.

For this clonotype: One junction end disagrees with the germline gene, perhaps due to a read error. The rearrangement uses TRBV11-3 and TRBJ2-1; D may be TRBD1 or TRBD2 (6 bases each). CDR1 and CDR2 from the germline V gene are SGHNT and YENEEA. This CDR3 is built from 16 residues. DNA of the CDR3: TGTGCCAGCAGCTTTGAAAGAACCGGGGGCACCGATGAGCACTTTTTC. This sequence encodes CASSFERTGGTDEHFF. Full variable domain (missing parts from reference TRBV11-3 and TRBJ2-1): EAGVVQSPRYKIIEKKQPVAFWCNPISGHNTLYWYLQNLGQGPELLIRYENEEAVDDSQLPKDRFSAERLKGVDSTLKIQPAELGDSAVYLCASSFERTGGTDEHFFGPGTRLTVL.

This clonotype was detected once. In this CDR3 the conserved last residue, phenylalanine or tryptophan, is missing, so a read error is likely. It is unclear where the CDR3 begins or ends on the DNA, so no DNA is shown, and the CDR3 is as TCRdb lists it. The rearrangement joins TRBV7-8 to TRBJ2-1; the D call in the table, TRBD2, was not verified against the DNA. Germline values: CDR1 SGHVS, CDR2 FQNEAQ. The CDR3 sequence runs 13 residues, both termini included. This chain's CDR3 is CASSDGGGPDTFY.

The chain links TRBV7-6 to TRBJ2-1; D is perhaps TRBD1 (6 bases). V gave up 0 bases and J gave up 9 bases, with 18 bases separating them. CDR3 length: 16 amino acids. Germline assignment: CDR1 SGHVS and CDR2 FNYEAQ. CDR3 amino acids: CASSLAHGTRKTEQFF. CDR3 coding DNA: TGTGCCAGCAGCTTAGCCCACGGGACAAGAAAGACTGAGCAGTTCTTC.

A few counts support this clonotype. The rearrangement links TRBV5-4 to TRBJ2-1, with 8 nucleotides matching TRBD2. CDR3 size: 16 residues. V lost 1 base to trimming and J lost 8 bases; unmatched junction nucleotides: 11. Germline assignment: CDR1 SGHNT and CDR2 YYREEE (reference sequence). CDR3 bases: TGTGCCAGCAGCTTGTCGGGACGCGGGGGGAGCGATGAGCAGTTCTTC. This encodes CASSLSGRGGSDEQFF.

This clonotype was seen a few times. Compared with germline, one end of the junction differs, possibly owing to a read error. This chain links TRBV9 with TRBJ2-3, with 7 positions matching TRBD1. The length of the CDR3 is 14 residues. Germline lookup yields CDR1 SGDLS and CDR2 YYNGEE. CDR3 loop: CASSVGGQSTTTHF. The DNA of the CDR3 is TGTGCCAGCAGCGTAGGGGGACAGAGCACTACTACGCATTTT. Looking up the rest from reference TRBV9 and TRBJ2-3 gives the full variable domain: DSGVTQTPKHLITATGQRVTLRCSPRSGDLSVYWYQQSLDQGLQFLIQYYNGEERAKGNILERFSAQQFPDLHSELNLSSLELGDSALYFCASSVGGQSTTTHFGPGTRLTVL.

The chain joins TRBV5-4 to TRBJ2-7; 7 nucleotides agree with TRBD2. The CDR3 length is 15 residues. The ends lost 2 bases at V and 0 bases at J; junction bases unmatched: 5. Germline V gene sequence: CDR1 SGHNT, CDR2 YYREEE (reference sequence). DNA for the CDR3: TGTGCCAGCAGCTTTACTAGCGCGAGCTCCTACGAGCAGTACTTC. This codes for CASSFTSASSYEQYF.

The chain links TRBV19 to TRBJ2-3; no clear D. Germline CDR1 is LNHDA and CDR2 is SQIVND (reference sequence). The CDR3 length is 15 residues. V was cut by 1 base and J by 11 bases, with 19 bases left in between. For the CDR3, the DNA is TGTGCCAGTAGTATAGGGAGAGAAGGCACCGATGAGCAGTATTTT. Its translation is CASSIGREGTDEQYF.

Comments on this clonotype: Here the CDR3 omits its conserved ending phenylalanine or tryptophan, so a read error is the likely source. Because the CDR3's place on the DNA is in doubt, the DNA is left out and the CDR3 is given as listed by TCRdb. The chain's CDR3 is CASRDGGSGGSYY. This chain connects TRBV7-2 to TRBJ2-3; no DNA check was done on the table's D call, TRBD1. With termini counted, the CDR3 has 13 amino acids. Germline-derived CDR1 and CDR2 are SGHTA and FQGNSA.

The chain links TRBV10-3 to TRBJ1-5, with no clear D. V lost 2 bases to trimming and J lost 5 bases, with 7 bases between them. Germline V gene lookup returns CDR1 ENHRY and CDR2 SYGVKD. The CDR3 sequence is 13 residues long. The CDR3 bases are TGTGCCATCAGTGAGGACACTTATCAGCCCCAGCATTTT. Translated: CAISEDTYQPQHF.

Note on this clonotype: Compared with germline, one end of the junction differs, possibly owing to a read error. Here the CDR3 reads CASGDGGTHAQYFF. The CDR3 DNA reads TGTGCCAGCGGGGACGGGGGCACACATGCTCAGTATTTTTTT. The V and J genes are TRBV2 and TRBJ2-3; either TRBD1 or TRBD2 may fit D (6 bases each). This CDR3 spans 14 amino acids. CDR1 and CDR2 (germline): SNHLY, FYNNEI.

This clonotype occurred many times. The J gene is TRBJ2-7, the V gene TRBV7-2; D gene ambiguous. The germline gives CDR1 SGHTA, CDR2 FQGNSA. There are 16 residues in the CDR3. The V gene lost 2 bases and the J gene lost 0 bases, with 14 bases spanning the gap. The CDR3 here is CASSLSSYSSSYEQYV. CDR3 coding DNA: TGTGCCAGCAGCTTATCGTCCTACTCGAGCTCCTACGAGCAGTACGTC.

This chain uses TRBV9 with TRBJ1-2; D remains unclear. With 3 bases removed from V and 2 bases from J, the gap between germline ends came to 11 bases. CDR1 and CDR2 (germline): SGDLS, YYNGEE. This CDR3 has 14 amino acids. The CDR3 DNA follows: TGTGCCAGCAGCGGAAACCCCTTCAACTATGGCTACACCTTC. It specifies CASSGNPFNYGYTF.

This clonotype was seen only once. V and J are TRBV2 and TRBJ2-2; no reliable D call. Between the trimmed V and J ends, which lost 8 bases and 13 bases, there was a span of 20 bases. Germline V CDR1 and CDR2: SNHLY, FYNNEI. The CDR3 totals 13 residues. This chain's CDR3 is CASGWLNIGTLFF. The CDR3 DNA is TGTGCCAGCGGCTGGCTTAACATCGGTACGCTGTTTTTT.

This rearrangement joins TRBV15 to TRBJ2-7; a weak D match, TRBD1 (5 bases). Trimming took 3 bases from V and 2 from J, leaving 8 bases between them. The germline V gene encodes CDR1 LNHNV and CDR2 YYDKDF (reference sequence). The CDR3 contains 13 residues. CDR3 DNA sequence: TGTGCCACCAGCAGCTTAGGGGCCTACGAGCAGTACTTC. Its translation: CATSSLGAYEQYF.

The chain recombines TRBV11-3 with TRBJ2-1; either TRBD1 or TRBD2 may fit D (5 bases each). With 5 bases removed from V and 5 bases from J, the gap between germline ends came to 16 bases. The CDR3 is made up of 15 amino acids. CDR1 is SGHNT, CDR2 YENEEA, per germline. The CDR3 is CASSPGTDSNNEQFF. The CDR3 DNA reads TGTGCCAGCAGCCCGGGGACGGATAGCAACAATGAGCAGTTCTTC.